The clone carrying this TCR beta chain has just one count. V was cut by 1 base and J by 0 bases, with 8 bases left in between. CDR1 is SGDLS, CDR2 YYNGEE, per germline. The CDR3 is made up of 15 amino acids. The data were obtained in a study of T cells in localized non-small cell lung cancer. Profiled with immunoSEQ multiplex PCR; TCRdb holds only in-frame clones, not every one. The sample has 20,000 to 25,000 clones, 80% to 90% seen once; the top ten hold more than 10%. The receptor comes from a man between 40 and 70 years old with stage II squamous cell lung carcinoma. The chain couples TRBV9 to TRBJ2-1; TRBD2 might be the D (5 bases). The material was PBMCs, obtained before any cancer treatment. CDR3 nucleotide sequence: TGTGCCAGCAGCGTAACGGGAAGCTCCTACAATGAGCAGTTCTTC. Translating gives CASSVTGSSYNEQFF.